These 32 T cell receptor beta chains came from one sample sequenced in a study of T cell repertoires in urothelial bladder cancer. Using immunoSEQ multiplex PCR, the repertoire was profiled, and TCRdb retains in-frame clones only, with some absent. The sample records about 1,300 clones, roughly 70% being singletons. Material for sequencing was tumor-infiltrating cells from bladder cancer. These receptors came from a human donor with urothelial carcinoma.

Regarding this clone: Relative to the germline gene, one junction end is altered; a read error may explain this. The chain carries TRBV19 and TRBJ2-7; D is tentatively TRBD1 or TRBD2 (5 bases each). The CDR3 sequence is 11 residues long. Germline CDR1 reads LNHDA; CDR2 reads SQIVND (reference sequence). CDR3: CASSSGTGTDF. CDR3 DNA sequence: TGTGCCAGTAGTTCAGGGACGGGAACAGACTTC.

The rearrangement links TRBV6-1 to TRBJ2-6; the D is unclear. Germline CDR1 is MNHNS and CDR2 is SASEGT. This CDR3 is built from 15 residues. V was clipped by 3 bases and J by 0 bases, with 6 bases between them. CDR3: CASSESASGANVLTF. In nucleotides, the CDR3 is TGTGCCAGCAGTGAGTCGGCCTCTGGGGCCAACGTCCTGACTTTC.

This rearrangement joins TRBV5-4 to TRBJ1-3; D is unresolved. Deletions cut 1 base from V and 2 bases from J, with 16 bases between. Germline lookup yields CDR1 SGHNT and CDR2 YYREEE (reference sequence). The CDR3 runs 17 residues. CDR3 amino acids: CASSLSVGFGAGNTIYF. In DNA, the CDR3 is TGTGCCAGCAGCTTGAGTGTAGGATTTGGGGCTGGAAACACCATATATTTT.

This clone was observed a handful of times. This rearrangement joins TRBV21-1 to TRBJ1-2. TRBV21-1 is a pseudogene segment. The CDR3 runs to 13 residues. The CDR3 reads CASSGRICYGYTF. The CDR3 DNA reads as TGTGCCAGCAGTGGACGGATATGCTATGGCTACACCTTC.

The rearrangement links TRBV6-5 to TRBJ1-4; possibly TRBD1 for D (6 bases). From germline, CDR1 is MNHEY and CDR2 SVGAGI. V lost 5 bases to trimming and J lost 1 base, with 8 bases between them. There are 14 residues in the CDR3. The CDR3 loop is CASSPRGTNEKLFF. For the CDR3, the DNA is TGTGCCAGCAGTCCCAGGGGAACTAATGAAAAACTGTTTTTT.

This clone was found a few times. The gene calls are TRBV28 and TRBJ1-4; D ambiguous. Germline loops: CDR1 MDHEN, CDR2 SYDVKM. The CDR3 totals 12 residues. V lost 6 bases, J lost 14 bases, and 16 bases lay in between. CDR3 region: CASSSYVRYLFF. CDR3 nucleotides: TGTGCCAGCAGCTCCTACGTCAGATACCTGTTTTTT.

The table lists this clone with a few counts. The rearrangement joins TRBV28 to TRBJ1-2; 8 positions match TRBD1. V was pared by 6 bases and J by 5 bases, with 14 bases of the junction left unmatched. Germline CDR1 is MDHEN and CDR2 is SYDVKM. This CDR3 is built from 16 residues. CDR3 bases: TGTGCCAGCAGCCCCCCAGGGTGGACAGGGAAGTATGGCTACACCTTC. Amino acids: CASSPPGWTGKYGYTF.

This clone is classed as hyperexpanded (1% or more). This CDR3 is also generated by other DNA sequences in the sample. CDR3 region: CASSQDLLAGASSYNEQFF. CDR3 in DNA: TGCGCCAGCAGCCAAGACCTACTAGCGGGGGCCTCCTCCTACAATGAGCAGTTCTTC. The genes are TRBV4-1 and TRBJ2-1, with 11 bases aligning to TRBD2. The V segment lost 0 bases and the J segment 0 bases; nucleotides outside the gene matches: 7. The CDR3 length is 19 residues. Germline-derived CDR1 and CDR2 are MGHRA and YSYEKL.

The chain joins TRBV7-2 to TRBJ2-7; D call uncertain. V lost 1 base and J lost 2, with 12 bases in between. The CDR3 spans 15 residues. Germline CDR1 reads SGHTA; CDR2 reads FQGNSA. The CDR3 nucleotides read TGTGCCAGCAGCTTAGGTTTGGGCAGTGCCTACGAGCAGTACTTC. It is translated as CASSLGLGSAYEQYF.

The rearrangement links TRBV25-1 to TRBJ2-7, with 7 bases identical to TRBD1. After removal of 5 bases from V and 3 bases from J, the junction contained 1 base not matched to a gene. Germline V lookup: CDR1 MGHDK, CDR2 SYGVNS. The CDR3 extends over 12 amino acids. The DNA of the CDR3 is TGTGCCAGCAGTCGGGACAGCTACGAGCAGTACTTC. This encodes CASSRDSYEQYF.

In this sample, this clone turned up once. The chain recombines TRBV4-1 with TRBJ2-3; TRBD2 matches at 11 bases. The CDR3 runs 21 residues. The V and J ends lost 1 base and 4 bases, in that order; junction bases with no gene match: 19. The V gene's germline CDR1 is MGHRA and CDR2 YSYEKL. CDR3: CASSQALLGLAGGLMSDTQYF. In nucleotides, the CDR3 is TGCGCCAGCAGCCAAGCCCTTCTCGGGCTAGCGGGGGGTTTGATGTCAGATACGCAGTATTTT.

V gene TRBV2 combines with J gene TRBJ1-2; 10 positions agree with TRBD1. Germline values: CDR1 SNHLY, CDR2 FYNNEI. This CDR3 spans 14 amino acids. With V trimmed by 5 bases and J by 3 bases, 3 bases remained unmatched. CDR3 sequence: CASSLDRGDYGYTF. The CDR3 coding sequence is TGTGCCAGCAGTCTGGACAGGGGGGACTATGGCTACACCTTC.

The CDR3 region is CASGSPKAFF. The CDR3 DNA is TGTGCTAGTGGTTCCCCGAAAGCTTTCTTT. This chain uses TRBV12-5 with TRBJ1-1; D unresolved. The CDR3 contains 10 residues. Trimming shortened V by 4 bases and J by 9 bases, and 6 bases separated the two germline ends. The V gene's germline CDR1 is LGHNT and CDR2 FRNRAP. The complete variable domain, with remaining parts taken from reference TRBV12-5 and TRBJ1-1, reads DARVTQTPRHKVTEMGQEVTMRCQPILGHNTVFWYRQTMMQGLELLAYFRNRAPLDDSGMPKDRFSAEMPDATLATLKIQPSEPRDSAVYFCASGSPKAFFGQGTRLTVV.

This clone appeared once. The gene calls are TRBV5-8 and TRBJ2-7, with D tentatively TRBD1 (5 bases). V shed 3 bases and J shed 4 bases, with 11 bases lying between them. The germline V gene has CDR1 SGHTS and CDR2 YDEGEE. This CDR3 is built from 13 residues. The CDR3 DNA sequence: TGTGCCAGCAGCTCTCCTCAGGGTTACGAGCAGTACTTC. Translated, it gives CASSSPQGYEQYF.

The chain couples TRBV11-2 to TRBJ2-7, with 7 bases lining up with TRBD1. The CDR3 runs to 14 residues. V lost 4 bases to trimming and J lost 5 bases; unmatched junction nucleotides: 8. Germline V gene sequence: CDR1 SGHAT, CDR2 FQNNGV. DNA for the CDR3: TGTGCCAGCAGCTCCCCGGACAGGAGCCACGAGCAGTACTTC. Translating it yields CASSSPDRSHEQYF.

This chain links TRBV7-3 with TRBJ2-3; tentative D call: TRBD1 (5 bases). Germline V gene lookup returns CDR1 SGHTA and CDR2 FQGTGA. This CDR3 contains 13 residues. V was trimmed by 2 bases and J by 4 bases, leaving 7 bases between them. The CDR3 nucleotides read TGTGCCAGCAGCTTACTCAGGGCAGATACGCAGTATTTT. Protein: CASSLLRADTQYF.

The chain recombines TRBV5-1 with TRBJ2-5, with TRBD2 matching 7 bases. The CDR3 spans 14 residues. Trimming cost V 6 bases and J 4 bases; bases outside gene matches: 9. Germline V gives CDR1 SGHRS, CDR2 YFSETQ. CDR3 in amino acids: CASTSLARRETQYF. CDR3 nucleotides: TGCGCCAGCACCTCACTAGCGCGACGAGAGACCCAGTACTTC.

This clone is a singleton in its sample. The V gene is TRBV18, the J gene TRBJ2-2; 9 bases fit TRBD1. CDR1 and CDR2 from the germline V gene are KGHSH and LQKENI. The CDR3 runs 16 residues. The V segment lost 4 bases and the J segment 6 bases; nucleotides outside the gene matches: 9. The CDR3 spells CASSQPGQGAPGELFF. The CDR3 DNA reads TGTGCCAGCTCACAGCCGGGACAGGGCGCTCCCGGGGAGCTGTTTTTT. Complete variable domain (other parts from reference TRBV18 and TRBJ2-2): NAGVMQNPRHLVRRRGQEARLRCSPMKGHSHVYWYRQLPEEGLKFMVYLQKENIIDESGMPKERFSAEFPKEGPSILRIQQVVRGDSAAYFCASSQPGQGAPGELFFGEGSRLTVL.

As DNA, the CDR3 is TGTGCCAGTTCAAACAGGGGGGCAGAGACCCAGTACTTC. Its translation is CASSNRGAETQYF. This chain joins TRBV19 and TRBJ2-5, with 8 bases aligning to TRBD1. This CDR3 spans 13 amino acids. The V gene end was trimmed by 8 bases and the J gene end by 4 bases; junction bases not matched to a gene: 6. CDR1 is LNHDA, CDR2 SQIVND, per germline (reference sequence).

The chain is built from TRBV5-8 and TRBJ1-3; 7 bases match TRBD1. V dropped 2 bases and J dropped 0; count of bases not matched to a gene: 8. Germline CDR1 and CDR2: SGHTS and YDEGEE. The CDR3 has 17 amino acids. The CDR3 protein is CASSLPGQRVSGNTIYF. The CDR3 coding sequence is TGTGCCAGCAGCTTACCGGGACAGAGGGTCTCTGGAAACACCATATATTTT.

The rearrangement joins TRBV7-2 to TRBJ2-1; D unresolved. The CDR3 extends over 13 amino acids. Germline V gives CDR1 SGHTA, CDR2 FQGNSA. Trimming cost V 5 bases and J 0 bases, with 5 bases left between them. Here the CDR3 reads CASSPSSYNEQFF. CDR3 DNA: TGTGCCAGCAGCCCAAGCTCCTACAATGAGCAGTTCTTC. Combining the CDR3 with reference TRBV7-2 and TRBJ2-1 gives the whole variable domain GAGVSQSPSNKVTEKGKDVELRCDPISGHTALYWYRQSLGQGLEFLIYFQGNSAPDKSGLPSDRFSAERTGGSVSTLTIQRTQQEDSAVYLCASSPSSYNEQFFGPGTRLTVL.

This clone was detected only a few times. The rearrangement links TRBV30 to TRBJ1-1; D may be TRBD1 (5 bases). Trimming left V 2 bases short and J 3 bases short, with 7 bases between. The CDR3 runs 12 residues. Germline values: CDR1 GTSNPN, CDR2 SVGIG (reference sequence). The CDR3 region has the DNA TGTGCCTGGAGTTGGGGGGACACTGAAGCTTTCTTT. Its translation is CAWSWGDTEAFF.

This chain joins TRBV27 and TRBJ2-3, with D possibly being TRBD2 (5 bases). CDR1 and CDR2 from the germline V gene are MNHEY and SMNVEV (reference sequence). The CDR3 contains 13 residues. Between the trimmed V and J ends, which lost 2 bases and 4 bases, there was a span of 7 bases. CDR3 bases: TGTGCCAGCAGTTTACGGGGATCAGATACGCAGTATTTT. This translates into CASSLRGSDTQYF.

The rearrangement joins TRBV7-2 to TRBJ2-2; 7 positions agree with TRBD1. The germline gives CDR1 SGHTA, CDR2 FQGNSA. The CDR3 is 18 residues long. J was trimmed by 0 bases and V by 2 bases; bases with no gene match: 9. CDR3 sequence (DNA): TGTGCCAGCAGCTTATGGGGACGGGACAGCGCGAACACCGGGGAGCTGTTTTTT. This encodes CASSLWGRDSANTGELFF. Full variable domain (remainder filled in from reference TRBV7-2 and TRBJ2-2): GAGVSQSPSNKVTEKGKDVELRCDPISGHTALYWYRQSLGQGLEFLIYFQGNSAPDKSGLPSDRFSAERTGGSVSTLTIQRTQQEDSAVYLCASSLWGRDSANTGELFFGEGSRLTVL.

In its sample, this clone is large. The CDR3 loop is CASSATQETQYF. In DNA, the CDR3 is TGTGCCAGCAGTGCCACCCAAGAGACCCAGTACTTC. The chain uses TRBV27 and TRBJ2-5; D unclear. The CDR3 consists of 12 residues. CDR1 and CDR2 (germline): MNHEY, SMNVEV (reference sequence). V lost 5 bases and J lost 1, with 5 bases in between.

The chain couples TRBV7-8 to TRBJ2-1, with TRBD2 identical over 11 bases. V lost 4 bases to trimming and J lost 10 bases; unmatched junction nucleotides: 3. CDR1 SGHVS and CDR2 FQNEAQ come from the germline V gene. The CDR3 length is 13 residues. The CDR3 region is CASSSRLAGEQFF. The CDR3 bases are TGTGCCAGCAGCTCCAGACTAGCGGGAGAGCAGTTCTTC.

The gene calls are TRBV7-9 and TRBJ1-4; D perhaps matches TRBD1 (6 bases). Germline loops: CDR1 SEHNR, CDR2 FQNEAQ (reference sequence). V was clipped by 5 bases and J by 7 bases, with 20 bases between them. This CDR3 comprises 16 residues. The CDR3 loop reads CASSPRVQGFGEKLFF. CDR3 nucleotides: TGTGCCAGCAGCCCGCGGGTTCAGGGGTTCGGTGAAAAACTGTTTTTT.

The chain has TRBV9 and TRBJ2-6; the D is unclear. The V end was cut by 0 bases, the J end by 0 bases, with 13 bases between. Germline CDR1 and CDR2: SGDLS and YYNGEE. The CDR3 spans 18 residues. CDR3 region: CASSVGGRIYSGANVLTF. DNA for the CDR3: TGTGCCAGCAGCGTAGGCGGCAGGATCTACTCTGGGGCCAACGTCCTGACTTTC.

V and J are TRBV15 and TRBJ1-2; D is ambiguous. The V end lost 0 bases, the J end lost 7 bases, and 9 bases lay between the germline ends. CDR3 length equals 13 residues. Germline V gene lookup returns CDR1 LNHNV and CDR2 YYDKDF (reference sequence). The DNA of the CDR3 is TGTGCCACCAGCAGAGACGGGCAGCGTGGCTACACCTTC. It yields the protein CATSRDGQRGYTF.

This clone was counted between two and nine times. The CDR3 loop is CAISRDRSSYEQYF. CDR3 DNA: TGTGCCATCAGTCGGGACAGGAGCTCCTACGAGCAGTACTTC. The chain combines TRBV10-3 with TRBJ2-7, with 8 bases matching TRBD1. This CDR3 has 14 residues. Germline CDR1 ENHRY, CDR2 SYGVKD. V lost 5 bases to trimming and J lost 0 bases; unmatched junction nucleotides: 3.

The chain joins TRBV6-1 to TRBJ2-6; D might be TRBD2 (5 bases). Trimming cost V 2 bases and J 1 base, with 9 bases left between them. The CDR3 has 16 residues. Germline V gives CDR1 MNHNS, CDR2 SASEGT. CDR3 in amino acids: CASSERGASGANVLTF. DNA of the CDR3: TGTGCCAGCAGTGAACGGGGTGCATCTGGGGCCAACGTCCTGACTTTC.

The rearrangement links TRBV6-9 to TRBJ1-1, with 10 bases lining up with TRBD1. The length of the CDR3 is 14 residues. The junction had 8 bases not matched to a gene; V was cut back by 8 bases and J by 5 bases. Germline lookup yields CDR1 MNHGY and CDR2 SVAAGI. CDR3 amino acids: CASLSRQGATEAFF. CDR3 nucleotide sequence: TGTGCCAGCCTCTCGCGACAGGGGGCGACTGAAGCTTTCTTT.